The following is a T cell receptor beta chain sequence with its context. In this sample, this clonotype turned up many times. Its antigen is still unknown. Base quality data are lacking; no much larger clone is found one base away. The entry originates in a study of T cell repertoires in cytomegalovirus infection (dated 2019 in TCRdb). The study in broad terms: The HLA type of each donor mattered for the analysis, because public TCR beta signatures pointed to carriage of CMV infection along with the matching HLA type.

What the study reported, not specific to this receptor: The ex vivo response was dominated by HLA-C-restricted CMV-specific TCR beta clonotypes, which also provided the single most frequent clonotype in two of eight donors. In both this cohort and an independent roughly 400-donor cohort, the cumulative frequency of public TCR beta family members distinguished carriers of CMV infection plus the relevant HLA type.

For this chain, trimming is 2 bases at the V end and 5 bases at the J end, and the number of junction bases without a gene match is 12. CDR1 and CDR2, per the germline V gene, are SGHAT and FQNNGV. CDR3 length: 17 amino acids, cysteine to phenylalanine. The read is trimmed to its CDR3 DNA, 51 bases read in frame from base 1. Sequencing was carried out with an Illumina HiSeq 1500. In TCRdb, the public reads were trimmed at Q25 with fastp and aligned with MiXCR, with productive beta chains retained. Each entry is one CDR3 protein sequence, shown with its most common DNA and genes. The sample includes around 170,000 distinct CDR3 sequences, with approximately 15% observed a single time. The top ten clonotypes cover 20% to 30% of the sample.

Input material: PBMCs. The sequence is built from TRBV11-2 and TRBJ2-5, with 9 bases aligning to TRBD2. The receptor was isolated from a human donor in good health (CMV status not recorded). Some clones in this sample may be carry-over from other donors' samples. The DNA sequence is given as TGTGCCAGCAGCTTATATTTCGGCGGGGGGGCAGAGGAGACCCAGTACTTC. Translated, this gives CASSLYFGGGAEETQYF.